The 22 T cell receptor beta chains below were found in one sample sequenced in a study of early T cells in non-severe SARS-CoV-2 infection. TCRdb reprocessed the 5' RACE reads with MiXCR, giving one entry per CDR3 protein. The sample shows roughly 60,000 distinct CDR3 sequences, 7.7% of them seen only once. What was sequenced was whole blood. Receptors were obtained from an adult who was a healthcare worker with PCR-confirmed SARS-CoV-2 infection or an uninfected control (not recorded which).

This clonotype was observed many times. The chain carries TRBV7-9 and TRBJ2-1; D remains unclear. The V end lost 3 bases, the J end lost 8 bases, and 8 bases lay between the germline ends. The CDR3 spans 12 residues. Germline V gives CDR1 SEHNR, CDR2 FQNEAQ (reference sequence). The CDR3 is CASSFNLDEQFF. Written as DNA, the CDR3 is TGTGCCAGCAGCTTCAATTTGGATGAGCAGTTCTTC.

This clonotype was seen repeatedly, ten times or more. V usage is TRBV12-3 or TRBV12-4 and J usage is TRBJ2-1; perhaps TRBD2 as D (6 bases). V lost 6 bases, J lost 0 bases, and 15 bases lay in between. CDR3 size: 16 residues. The CDR3 spells CASSWGLRSSYNEQFF. CDR3 nucleotides: TGTGCCAGCAGCTGGGGACTTCGAAGCTCCTACAATGAGCAGTTCTTC.

This clonotype was seen at least ten times. J is TRBJ1-2 and V is TRBV28; 8 nucleotides line up with TRBD1. This CDR3 has 14 residues. The germline CDR1 and CDR2 sequences are MDHEN and SYDVKM. V trimming: 2 bases; J trimming: 3 bases; junction bases outside the gene matches: 2. CDR3 nucleotide sequence: TGTGCCAGCAGTTTACGACAGGGGTACTATGGCTACACCTTC. Protein: CASSLRQGYYGYTF.

The genes are TRBV5-4 and TRBJ2-2, with 8 bases that match TRBD2. The ends lost 4 bases at V and 8 bases at J; junction bases unmatched: 7. The germline gives CDR1 SGHNT, CDR2 YYREEE (reference sequence). CDR3 length equals 14 residues. In nucleotides, the CDR3 is TGTGCCAGCAGCGTGCAACTAGCGGCGGGGGAGCTGTTTTTT. Translation: CASSVQLAAGELFF. Full variable domain (outside the CDR3, taken from reference TRBV5-4 and TRBJ2-2): ETGVTQSPTHLIKTRGQQVTLRCSSQSGHNTVSWYQQALGQGPQFIFQYYREEENGRGNFPPRFSGLQFPNYSSELNVNALELDDSALYLCASSVQLAAGELFFGEGSRLTVL.

The rearrangement uses TRBV12-3 or TRBV12-4 and TRBJ1-4, with 12 bases that match TRBD1. This CDR3 is built from 15 residues. The ends lost 5 bases at V and 8 bases at J; junction bases unmatched: 6. The CDR3 here is CASSAVGTGGEKLFF. CDR3 nucleotides: TGTGCCAGCAGTGCCGTCGGGACAGGGGGCGAAAAACTGTTTTTT.

The chain links TRBV7-9 to TRBJ1-1; 7 bases align to TRBD1. The CDR3 covers 14 residues. V lost 6 bases to trimming and J lost 1 base; unmatched junction nucleotides: 5. Germline values: CDR1 SEHNR, CDR2 FQNEAQ (reference sequence). Here the CDR3 reads CASSVDRRNTEAFF. The CDR3 region has the DNA TGTGCCAGCAGTGTGGACAGGAGGAACACTGAAGCTTTCTTT.

The rearrangement joins TRBV7-8 to TRBJ2-7, with 9 bases lining up with TRBD1. With 6 bases clipped from V and 0 bases from J, the junction kept 15 bases outside the gene matches. The germline CDR1 and CDR2 sequences are SGHVS and FQNEAQ. This CDR3 is built from 18 residues. CDR3 sequence (DNA): TGTGCCAGCAGTCTTGTTAGGACAGGGGAGGCTAACTCCTACGAGCAGTACTTC. This encodes CASSLVRTGEANSYEQYF.

The sample holds a few counts of this clonotype. The chain carries TRBV7-6 and TRBJ2-3, with 7 bases that match TRBD2. Looked up from germline, CDR1 is SGHVS and CDR2 is FNYEAQ. Trimming at V came to 2 bases and at J to 4 bases, leaving 6 bases not matched to a gene. The CDR3 loop spans 15 amino acids. The CDR3 DNA sequence: TGTGCCAGCAGCTTAATGACTAGCTCGGCAGATACGCAGTATTTT. This codes for CASSLMTSSADTQYF.

This clonotype came up many times. The J gene is TRBJ1-1, the V gene TRBV18, with 7 bases matching TRBD1. CDR1 and CDR2 (germline): KGHSH, LQKENI. The CDR3 has 15 amino acids. Germline trimming cut 6 bases from V and 3 bases from J; bases unmatched to any gene: 10. The CDR3 DNA reads TGTGCCAGCTCGGGACCAAGGGGGCGTGACACTGAAGCTTTCTTT. Its translation is CASSGPRGRDTEAFF. Filled out from reference TRBV18 and TRBJ1-1, the complete variable domain reads NAGVMQNPRHLVRRRGQEARLRCSPMKGHSHVYWYRQLPEEGLKFMVYLQKENIIDESGMPKERFSAEFPKEGPSILRIQQVVRGDSAAYFCASSGPRGRDTEAFFGQGTRLTVV.

This clonotype was seen more than once but under ten times. V gene TRBV7-6 combines with J gene TRBJ2-5; 15 bases agree with TRBD2. The CDR3 totals 20 residues. CDR1 is SGHVS, CDR2 FNYEAQ, per germline. The V segment lost 4 bases and the J segment 2 bases; nucleotides outside the gene matches: 14. The CDR3 region has the DNA TGTGCCAGCAGCTCTGGGACTAGCGGGAGGACTCGGTATCGACAAGAGACCCAGTACTTC. Its translation is CASSSGTSGRTRYRQETQYF.

The sample holds many counts of this clonotype. This sequence joins TRBV12-3 or TRBV12-4 and TRBJ2-7, with D perhaps matching TRBD1 (8 bases). V was shortened by 6 bases and J by 5 bases, with 17 bases between the two germline ends. The CDR3 length is 14 residues. The CDR3 loop reads CASRVGQGGHEQYF. DNA of the CDR3: TGTGCCAGCAGAGTAGGACAGGGAGGGCACGAGCAGTACTTC.

Ten or more counts support this clonotype. The chain has TRBV7-9 and TRBJ2-7, with TRBD2 matching over 7 bases. Germline assignment: CDR1 SEHNR and CDR2 FQNEAQ (reference sequence). With 5 bases clipped from V and 6 bases from J, the junction kept 4 bases outside the gene matches. CDR3 length: 12 residues. CDR3 sequence reads: CASSAGESEQYF. The CDR3 bases are TGTGCCAGCAGCGCGGGGGAATCCGAGCAGTACTTC.

This clonotype is classed as medium-sized. This chain uses TRBV12-3 or TRBV12-4 with TRBJ1-5; D is possibly TRBD1 (5 bases). This CDR3 contains 15 residues. V dropped 7 bases and J dropped 2 bases, with 15 bases sitting between them. This chain's CDR3 is CASKSGDPGNQPQHF. In DNA form, the CDR3 reads TGTGCCAGCAAATCCGGGGACCCCGGCAATCAGCCCCAGCATTTT.

The chain joins TRBV4-1 to TRBJ2-3; TRBD1 aligns across 9 bases. The CDR3 loop spans 17 amino acids. The V gene end was trimmed by 1 base and the J gene end by 1 base; junction bases not matched to a gene: 6. Per germline, CDR1 MGHRA and CDR2 YSYEKL. Here the CDR3 reads CASSQAAWTGGTDTQYF. CDR3 DNA sequence: TGCGCCAGCAGCCAAGCCGCGTGGACAGGGGGCACAGATACGCAGTATTTT.

This clonotype came up many times. The V call is TRBV7-9, the J call TRBJ2-3, with D perhaps TRBD1 or TRBD2 (5 bases each). V gave up 6 bases and J gave up 2 bases, with 15 bases separating them. The CDR3 runs 15 residues. Germline-derived CDR1 and CDR2 are SEHNR and FQNEAQ (reference sequence). The CDR3 DNA reads as TGTGCCAGCAGGACGGGGCTACTACCCACAGATACGCAGTATTTT. The encoded protein is CASRTGLLPTDTQYF.

The chain is built from TRBV9 and TRBJ1-2, with D hard to call. CDR1 and CDR2 from the germline V gene are SGDLS and YYNGEE. V was pared by 3 bases and J by 8 bases, with 17 bases between. The CDR3 spans 14 residues. The CDR3 region is CASSGPPLARGYTF. Here the CDR3 DNA reads TGTGCCAGCAGCGGACCTCCTCTGGCGCGAGGCTACACCTTC.

Many counts were recorded for this clonotype. The chain employs TRBV12-3 or TRBV12-4 and TRBJ1-2; D remains unclear. Between the trimmed V and J ends, which lost 7 bases and 9 bases, there was a span of 15 bases. This CDR3 contains 12 residues. This CDR3 reads CASTSNILSYTF. CDR3 DNA sequence: TGTGCCAGCACCTCGAATATACTGAGCTACACCTTC.

At least ten counts were recorded for this clonotype. The V and J genes are TRBV19 and TRBJ1-5, with TRBD1 identical over 7 bases. The CDR3 sequence is 15 residues long. Germline lookup yields CDR1 LNHDA and CDR2 SQIVND (reference sequence). V dropped 4 bases and J dropped 1; count of bases not matched to a gene: 4. The CDR3 DNA is TGTGCCAGTAGTACTTCGGACAGGAGCAATCAGCCCCAGCATTTT. This gives the protein CASSTSDRSNQPQHF.

This clonotype was seen repeatedly, ten times or more. J is TRBJ2-4 and V is TRBV29-1; D ambiguous. V shed 7 bases and J shed 3 bases, with 16 bases lying between them. Per germline, CDR1 SQVTM and CDR2 ANQGSEA. This CDR3 spans 14 amino acids. The CDR3 DNA reads as TGCAGCGCCACCGAGACTCCCGGCAAAAACATTCAGTACTTC. Its protein product is CSATETPGKNIQYF.

This clonotype showed up many times. J is TRBJ1-6 and V is TRBV30; 8 bases map to TRBD1. The V segment lost 3 bases and the J segment 12 bases; nucleotides outside the gene matches: 10. The CDR3 is 14 residues long. The germline V gene encodes CDR1 GTSNPN and CDR2 SVGIG (reference sequence). CDR3 residues: CAWRGTGGVGPLHF. The CDR3 DNA reads as TGTGCCTGGAGGGGAACAGGGGGTGTTGGACCCCTCCACTTT.

This clonotype was seen ten or more times. This chain links TRBV7-3 with TRBJ2-7; 7 nucleotides match TRBD2. V trimming: 0 bases; J trimming: 2 bases; junction bases outside the gene matches: 1. The CDR3 length is 14 residues. The germline V gene has CDR1 SGHTA and CDR2 FQGTGA. The CDR3 here is CASSLTAGTYEQYF. The DNA of the CDR3 is TGTGCCAGCAGCTTAACAGCGGGAACCTACGAGCAGTACTTC.

This clonotype was counted only a few times. The J gene is TRBJ1-5, the V gene TRBV19; D is possibly TRBD1 (6 bases). CDR3 length equals 15 residues. Germline V gene data show CDR1 as LNHDA and CDR2 as SQIVND (reference sequence). V lost 2 bases and J 1 base, leaving 9 bases between the germline ends. This CDR3 is CASSIMGTSNQPQHF. The CDR3 region has the DNA TGTGCCAGTAGTATAATGGGGACAAGCAATCAGCCCCAGCATTTT.